This note documents a single TCR beta chain sequence. This clonotype was seen only a few times. Its specific antigen is unknown. No base qualities exist here, and no much larger clone lies one base off it. The treatment or condition label here, explained by the study, means: live attenuated yellow fever vaccine strain. At every blood-draw timepoint, two biological replicates of bulk PBMCs were collected. A standard Ficoll-Paque protocol was used to isolate PBMCs from peripheral blood. RNA was extracted with TriZol from bulk PBMCs, CD4 and CD8 fractions, and dextramer-positive and dextramer-negative fractions. The data were taken from a study of T cells after yellow fever vaccination (dated by TCRdb to the late 2010s). About the study as a whole: Libraries from fractions with low cell numbers were prepared with the SMART-Seq v4 Ultra Low Input RNA kit. Bulk PBMC replicates and cell subsets were isolated from blood drawn at multiple timepoints before and after both primary and secondary immunization. Two healthy male donors, one aged 18 to 30 and one aged 30 to 40 years, made up the cohort. To follow T-cell clones before and after primary and booster YFV17D yellow fever vaccination, bulk TCR alpha and beta repertoires were sequenced over time.

Findings and caveats that apply to the study as a whole: Computational filtering was required because FACS-sorted repertoires could contain abundant contaminating clonotypes from the bulk population. Because the study included only a couple of donors, the extent to which the findings can be generalized is limited. Most clones expanded after primary vaccination (about 96% of CD4 and approximately 90% of CD8) were re-detected after the booster, suggesting that broad memory maintenance occurred. The secondary T-cell response was weaker than the primary response but faster, peaking on day 5 instead of day 15. A small fraction of clonotypes showed up in both the CD4 and CD8 compartments, probably as a result of convergent recombination.

TCR cDNA was synthesized by 5'RACE template switching, which introduced a universal primer site and unique molecular identifiers. Priming for cDNA synthesis came from both the TCR alpha and TCR beta constant segments. Library amplification involved two PCR steps, and the second step added sample barcodes and sequencing adapters. Libraries were sequenced on Illumina HiSeq 2500 (2x100 bp) or NovaSeq (2x150 bp). On the authors' methods: Reads were demultiplexed and collapsed into UMI consensus sequences with MIGEC, and V(D)J alignment was performed with MiXCR. Clonotypes responding to the vaccine were identified with edgeR on replicate PBMC samples, with the criteria of FDR below 0.01 and a log2 fold change above 5 up to day 15. Bulk clonotypes were assigned CD4 or CD8 identity according to which sequenced CD4 or CD8 repertoire held them at higher abundance. TCRdb passed the public sequencing reads through fastp at Q25 and MiXCR, retaining productive beta sequences. Each record represents a unique CDR3 protein, reported with the most common genes and DNA among its rows. TCRdb, not the authors, supplied the V and J calls. The sample table contains about 500,000 distinct CDR3 sequences; only one count was recorded for around a sixth of them. 15% to 20% of the sample rests with the top ten.

Trimming at the junction amounts to 3 bases on V and 2 bases on J, and the germline ends lie 17 bases apart. CDR1 and CDR2 (KGHDR, SFDVKD) derive from the germline V gene. The CDR3 numbers 17 residues from cysteine through phenylalanine. Only the CDR3 part of the read is kept: 51 bases, read in frame from the first base. The material was PBMCs, obtained 4 to 5 days after the first yellow fever vaccination. The TCR comes from a man aged 18 to 29 who received the YFV17D yellow fever vaccine. The sequence is built from TRBV24-1 and TRBJ2-3; the D element could tentatively be TRBD1 or TRBD2, as 6 bases agree for each. The DNA reads TGTGCCACCAGTGATCCGGGAAAGGGGGGACTCACAGATACGCAGTATTTT. This yields the protein CATSDPGKGGLTDTQYF.